The present TCR beta chain was sequenced within a study of blood T cell repertoires in COVID-19. Original methodology: Reference gene primer amplification gave nucleated cell count estimates. The assay was immunoSEQ multiplex PCR, and TCRdb's table has in-frame clones only and misses some. V, J and clone size were drawn from that table, and D and trimming were deduced from the DNA. The sample has some 450,000 clones, around nine tenths seen once. V dropped 0 bases and J dropped 4; count of bases not matched to a gene: 6. Looked up from germline, CDR1 is SGHRS and CDR2 is YFSETQ. The CDR3 runs 16 residues.

Input material: peripheral blood. The TCR sequence derives from a man between 18 and 29 years old with COVID-19, enrolled during active disease. This chain links TRBV5-1 with TRBJ2-2, with 7 nucleotides matching TRBD1. CDR3 in DNA: TGCGCCAGCAGCTTGGGAGGGCCAGGGGGCACCGGGGAGCTGTTTTTT. Protein product: CASSLGGPGGTGELFF.